Listed below are T cell receptor beta chains from one sample, sequenced in a study of OX40 agonist ivuxolimab in advanced cancers. Measured with immunoSEQ multiplex PCR; TCRdb has only the in-frame clones, and not every one. This sample has some 97,000 clones, with just over 90% found just once. The sample in question was CD4+ or CD8+ T cells sorted from blood, obtained in a trial of the OX40 agonist ivuxolimab. These receptors were taken from an adult with an advanced solid tumor such as melanoma, head and neck, liver or kidney cancer. Each CDR3 is given with its conserved first and last residue. D genes are given only for firm matches.

D	V	J	DNA	CDR3
NA	TRBV11-2	TRBJ2-7	TGTGCCAGCAGCTTAGGTCTGGTCAGCGAGCAGTACTTC	CASSLGLVSEQYF
NA	TRBV15	TRBJ2-7	TGTGCCACCAGCAGGTTTAGGGGAGCCTACGAGCAGTACTTC	CATSRFRGAYEQYF
NA	TRBV6-4	TRBJ2-7	TGTGCCAGCAGTGTTGAGAATGGCTACGAGCAGTACTTC	CASSVENGYEQYF
NA	TRBV19	TRBJ2-3	TGTGCCAGTAGTAGGGCCGGTGTCTTGGCAGATACGCAGTATTTT	CASSRAGVLADTQYF
TRBD2	TRBV5-1	TRBJ2-3	TGCGCCAGCACCTTTAGCGGGACGACAGATACGCAGTATTTT	CASTFSGTTDTQYF
NA	TRBV6-6	TRBJ2-1	TGTGCCAGCAGTTACTCTCTCCAAGGGGATGAGCAGTTCTTC	CASSYSLQGDEQFF
NA	TRBV9	TRBJ2-7	TGTGCCAGCAGCGTAGTCGAAGGTAGCTACGAGCAGTACTTC	CASSVVEGSYEQYF
NA	TRBV7-2	TRBJ2-7	TGTGCCAGCAGCCATCCCCAGGGTGCTCTCTCCTACGAGCAGTACTTC	CASSHPQGALSYEQYF
NA	TRBV25-1	TRBJ1-1	TGTGCCAGCAGATACTCTAGGAGGAACACTGAAGCTTTCTTT	CASRYSRRNTEAFF
NA	TRBV2	TRBJ2-2	TGTGCCAGCAGTGTTTATCAACCCGGGGAGCTGTTTTTT	CASSVYQPGELFF
TRBD2	TRBV2	TRBJ2-3	TGTGCCAGCAGTCCGGGACTAGCGGGAGTTGATACGCAGTATTTT	CASSPGLAGVDTQYF
NA	TRBV7-2	TRBJ2-1	TGTGCCAGCAGTGGGGCCGGCTCCTACAATGAGCAGTTCTTC	CASSGAGSYNEQFF
NA	TRBV7-2	TRBJ2-3	TGTGCCAGCAGCTTCGGGGGCCGGACAGATACGCAGTATTTT	CASSFGGRTDTQYF